This entry lists 20 T cell receptor beta chains sequenced from one sample in a study of early T cells in non-severe SARS-CoV-2 infection. From the 5' RACE reads, TCRdb called clonotypes with MiXCR, one entry per CDR3 protein. The sample holds around 61,000 distinct CDR3 sequences, around 15% seen once. The input for sequencing was whole blood, taken at baseline. These TCRs come from an adult who was a healthcare worker with PCR-confirmed SARS-CoV-2 infection or an uninfected control (not recorded which).

A few counts support this clonotype. CDR3 sequence: CASSLGQVYGYTF. The CDR3 region has the DNA TGCGCCAGCAGCTTGGGGCAGGTCTATGGCTACACCTTC. This chain joins TRBV5-1 and TRBJ1-2; D gene ambiguous. The V gene lost 0 bases and the J gene lost 4 bases, with 7 bases spanning the gap. Germline CDR1 SGHRS, CDR2 YFSETQ. The CDR3 is 13 amino acids.

The table lists this clonotype with a few counts. This chain joins TRBV5-1 and TRBJ2-2, with D possibly matching TRBD2 (5 bases). The CDR3 consists of 16 residues. V lost 0 bases and J 2 bases, leaving 11 bases between the germline ends. CDR1 is SGHRS, CDR2 YFSETQ, per germline. CDR3 sequence: CASSLVGSGNTGELFF. Here the CDR3 DNA reads TGCGCCAGCAGCTTGGTGGGGAGCGGCAACACCGGGGAGCTGTTTTTT.

This rearrangement joins TRBV5-1 to TRBJ2-1; D unclear. The CDR3 is 11 amino acids. Trimming stripped 0 bases from V and 7 bases from J, with 2 bases between. Germline CDR1 and CDR2: SGHRS and YFSETQ. The CDR3 spells CASSLENEQFF. CDR3 sequence (DNA): TGCGCCAGCAGCTTGGAGAATGAGCAGTTCTTC.

The chain has TRBV29-1 and TRBJ2-7, with 8 bases fitting TRBD1. The CDR3 spans 13 residues. The V and J ends lost 6 bases and 3 bases, in that order; junction bases with no gene match: 7. Germline values: CDR1 SQVTM, CDR2 ANQGSEA. This CDR3 reads CSVLRTGNYEQYF. DNA of the CDR3: TGCAGCGTCCTGCGGACAGGGAACTACGAGCAGTACTTC.

The J gene is TRBJ2-1, the V gene TRBV2; 7 nucleotides line up with TRBD2. The V segment lost 7 bases and the J segment 6 bases; nucleotides outside the gene matches: 3. The germline V gene has CDR1 SNHLY and CDR2 FYNNEI. This CDR3 contains 12 residues. This CDR3 reads CASTGEGNEQFF. For the CDR3, the DNA is TGTGCCAGCACGGGGGAGGGCAATGAGCAGTTCTTC.

The chain couples TRBV20-1 to TRBJ2-7; 11 bases fit TRBD2. CDR1 is DFQATT, CDR2 SNEGSKA, per germline (reference sequence). V gave up 5 bases and J gave up 0 bases; unmatched junction bases: 3. The CDR3 length is 14 residues. The CDR3, as DNA: TGCAGTGCTGGGACTAGCGGATTCTCCTACGAGCAGTACTTC. The encoded protein is CSAGTSGFSYEQYF.

The chain joins TRBV20-1 to TRBJ2-5, with D perhaps TRBD2 (5 bases). The length of the CDR3 is 12 residues. Germline V lookup: CDR1 DFQATT, CDR2 SNEGSKA (reference sequence). V lost 5 bases, J lost 5 bases, and 12 bases lay in between. The CDR3 loop reads CSALLAAETQYF. CDR3 sequence (DNA): TGCAGTGCTCTCCTAGCAGCGGAGACCCAGTACTTC.

This clonotype was picked up many times. The V and J genes are TRBV11-2 and TRBJ1-1; weak D call: TRBD1 (6 bases). This CDR3 region has 12 residues. Germline V lookup: CDR1 SGHAT, CDR2 FQNNGV. Trimming pared 7 bases from V and 6 bases from J, leaving 12 bases between. CDR3 in amino acids: CASTGGAAEAFF. The CDR3 nucleotides are TGTGCCAGCACCGGGGGGGCCGCTGAAGCTTTCTTT.

This clonotype was found a few times. The chain joins TRBV6-5 to TRBJ2-5, with D unresolved. Germline-derived CDR1 and CDR2 are MNHEY and SVGAGI. The CDR3 has 13 amino acids. Between the trimmed V and J ends, which lost 6 bases and 9 bases, there was a span of 17 bases. The CDR3 DNA sequence: TGTGCCAGCAGCCAAGGGTTTGCCTCGGCCCAGTACTTC. Translation: CASSQGFASAQYF.

About this clonotype: Sequence at one end of the junction differs from germline and may be a read error. CDR3 residues: CARQGTSHEQYF. As DNA, the CDR3 is TGTGCCAGGCAGGGGACCTCCCACGAGCAGTACTTC. The J gene is TRBJ2-7, the V gene TRBV6-5; a weak D match, TRBD1 (6 bases). This CDR3 comprises 12 residues. The germline CDR1 and CDR2 sequences are MNHEY and SVGAGI.

This clonotype was recorded a few times. The V and J genes are TRBV12-3 or TRBV12-4 and TRBJ2-7, with D perhaps matching TRBD1 (6 bases). There are 15 residues in the CDR3. V lost 2 bases to trimming and J lost 3 bases, with 14 bases between them. In DNA, the CDR3 is TGTGCCAGCAGTTTAAGGGGGACACGGATCTACGAGCAGTACTTC. Translated: CASSLRGTRIYEQYF.

This rearrangement joins TRBV20-1 to TRBJ2-3; D is unresolved. Germline assignment: CDR1 DFQATT and CDR2 SNEGSKA (reference sequence). The CDR3 is 15 amino acids. The V gene lost 5 bases and the J gene lost 1 base, with 16 bases spanning the gap. The CDR3 sequence is CSALATLSRTDTQYF. The CDR3 DNA is TGCAGTGCTCTCGCTACCCTCTCTCGCACAGATACGCAGTATTTT.

In this sample, this clonotype turned up a few times. This chain joins TRBV5-1 and TRBJ2-6; no clear D gene. CDR1 and CDR2 (germline): SGHRS, YFSETQ. There are 14 residues in the CDR3. Trimming stripped 3 bases from V and 0 bases from J, with 4 bases between. Here the CDR3 DNA reads TGCGCCAGCAGCTCCCACTCTGGGGCCAACGTCCTGACTTTC. It yields the protein CASSSHSGANVLTF.

This clonotype has just a few counts. The rearrangement joins TRBV7-9 to TRBJ1-5; TRBD1 agrees at 11 bases. Germline CDR1 reads SEHNR; CDR2 reads FQNEAQ (reference sequence). The CDR3 runs 17 residues. Trimming took 1 base from V and 4 from J; bases not matched to a gene: 6. The chain's CDR3 is CASSLEPGQGVNQPQHF. The DNA of the CDR3 is TGTGCCAGCAGCTTAGAGCCGGGACAGGGGGTTAATCAGCCCCAGCATTTT.

This chain connects TRBV4-1 to TRBJ2-7; the match to TRBD1 covers 8 bases. The germline gives CDR1 MGHRA, CDR2 YSYEKL. V trimming: 3 bases; J trimming: 0 bases; junction bases outside the gene matches: 7. The CDR3 totals 16 residues. As DNA, the CDR3 is TGCGCCAGCAGCCACCCCGGACAGGGCATCTCCTACGAGCAGTACTTC. This encodes CASSHPGQGISYEQYF.

The V gene is TRBV18, the J gene TRBJ1-2; no clear D gene. V lost 3 bases, J lost 8 bases, and 13 bases lay in between. Germline V lookup: CDR1 KGHSH, CDR2 LQKENI. The CDR3 sequence is 13 residues long. CDR3 amino acids: CASSPSTEPGYTF. As DNA, the CDR3 is TGTGCCAGCTCACCCTCTACTGAACCCGGCTACACCTTC.

In this sample, this clonotype turned up a few times. CDR3 bases: TGTGCCAGTAGTATAGATTCAGGCCTGGATACGCAGTATTTT. Residues: CASSIDSGLDTQYF. V is TRBV19 and J is TRBJ2-3, with D unresolved. This CDR3 contains 14 residues. The germline V and J ends were trimmed by 0 bases and 6 bases, with 10 bases remaining between them. The germline CDR1 and CDR2 sequences are LNHDA and SQIVND (reference sequence).

In this sample, this clonotype turned up many times. The rearrangement joins TRBV7-8 to TRBJ2-1; 12 bases line up with TRBD2. The CDR3 covers 18 residues. Germline CDR1 and CDR2: SGHVS and FQNEAQ. Germline trimming cut 4 bases from V and 9 bases from J; bases unmatched to any gene: 16. The CDR3 DNA follows: TGTGCCAGCAGCTCCGAACATCCCGGGACTAGCGGGTGGAGTGAGCAGTTCTTC. Translating gives CASSSEHPGTSGWSEQFF.

In its sample, this clonotype was seen a few times. The junction shows a germline mismatch at one end, possibly a read error. The chain couples TRBV7-9 to TRBJ2-4; TRBD2 is a possible D gene (6 bases). Per the germline V gene, CDR1 is SEHNR and CDR2 is FQNEAQ (reference sequence). The CDR3 has 11 amino acids. As DNA, the CDR3 is TGTGCCAGCAGCGCCGGGAGCGACTGGGACTTC. Translating it yields CASSAGSDWDF.

The chain recombines TRBV2 with TRBJ2-1, with TRBD1 matching over 8 bases. Trimming took 6 bases from V and 2 from J; bases not matched to a gene: 12. The length of the CDR3 is 17 residues. Looked up from germline, CDR1 is SNHLY and CDR2 is FYNNEI. CDR3 sequence reads: CASSPGPTGVAYNEQFF. CDR3 nucleotides: TGTGCCAGCAGCCCTGGCCCGACAGGGGTGGCCTACAATGAGCAGTTCTTC.